This T cell receptor (beta chain) was captured in a study of T cells in Graves' hyperthyroidism and ophthalmopathy. Study-level background: At initial diagnosis, before any treatment had begun, peripheral blood was obtained.

This clonotype was detected many times. Its antigen is as yet unknown. From RNA transcripts, TCR beta CDR3 regions were amplified. HTBI primers were used for first-round RT-PCR of the TCR CDR3. Each CDR3 protein gets one entry after TCRdb re-called the multiplex PCR reads with MiXCR. Counted here are approximately 690,000 distinct CDR3 sequences, more than 20% occurring once; the ten biggest clones make up approximately 30%. General study findings and limits: Peripheral blood also featured most of the thyroid clonotypes expanded above 0.001.

The germline gives CDR1 SGHRS, CDR2 YFSETQ. There are 12 residues in the CDR3. Trimming removed 2 bases at V and 9 bases at J, with 10 bases between. The origin of this receptor is a man aged 25-45 years with Graves' ophthalmopathy. The chain is built from TRBV5-1 and TRBJ2-3, with a possible D match to TRBD1 (6 bases). Sequenced input: blood. The DNA of the CDR3 is TGCGCCAGCAGCTTTTCAGGGGACACGCAGTATTTT. It encodes CASSFSGDTQYF.